The 16 T cell receptor beta chains below were found in one sample sequenced in a study of blood T cell repertoires in COVID-19. The table came from immunoSEQ multiplex PCR; TCRdb's copy has only in-frame clones and leaves some out. The sample has about 50,000 clones, around 87% seen once. The material sequenced was peripheral blood. These receptor sequences come from a human donor in a cohort sampled during active COVID-19.

The chain uses TRBV30 and TRBJ2-7; D is possibly TRBD1 (6 bases). V lost 3 bases to trimming and J lost 2 bases, with 14 bases between them. This CDR3 region has 14 residues. From germline, CDR1 is GTSNPN and CDR2 SVGIG (reference sequence). CDR3 nucleotide sequence: TGTGCCTGGAGACCCTCGACAGGCACCTACGAGCAGTACTTC. The encoded protein is CAWRPSTGTYEQYF.

The V call is TRBV3-1 (or the pseudogene TRBV3-2), the J call TRBJ1-2; TRBD1 agrees at 12 bases. The V and J ends lost 3 bases and 4 bases, in that order; junction bases with no gene match: 3. Germline-derived CDR1 and CDR2 are LGHDT and YNNKEL (reference sequence). The CDR3 is made up of 15 amino acids. The CDR3 DNA follows: TGTGCCAGCAGCCATGGGACAGGGGGCATCTATGGCTACACCTTC. It is translated as CASSHGTGGIYGYTF.

This clone came up a few times. V gene TRBV21-1 combines with J gene TRBJ1-5; the D call TRBD1 from the table was never checked on the DNA. TRBV21-1 is designated a pseudogene. This CDR3 is built from 18 residues. The CDR3 DNA reads as TGTGCCAGCTCCCTTGCCGAGGTGGGGACAACGAGCAATCAGCCCCAGCATTTT. Its translation: CASSLAEVGTTSNQPQHF.

J is TRBJ2-7 and V is TRBV2; D is possibly TRBD1 (5 bases). Germline CDR1 and CDR2: SNHLY and FYNNEI. The CDR3 spans 11 residues. Trimming cost V 8 bases and J 3 bases, with 8 bases left between them. The CDR3 sequence is CASRQNYEQYF. The CDR3, as DNA: TGTGCCAGCCGACAGAACTACGAGCAGTACTTC.

The chain joins TRBV10-2 to TRBJ1-2; D perhaps matches TRBD1 (6 bases). Trimming removed 3 bases at V and 3 bases at J, with 14 bases between. Germline V gene data show CDR1 as WSHSY and CDR2 as SAAADI. The CDR3 is 15 residues long. The CDR3 sequence: CASSDRGSRHYGYTF. The CDR3 DNA sequence: TGCGCCAGCAGTGACAGGGGTAGCCGCCACTATGGCTACACCTTC.

The genes are TRBV14 and TRBJ2-5; 13 positions match TRBD2. The ends lost 4 bases at V and 2 bases at J; junction bases unmatched: 7. The CDR3 runs 17 residues. The germline gives CDR1 SGHDN, CDR2 FVKESK. CDR3 nucleotide sequence: TGTGCCAGCAGCCGGGGATTGACTAGCGGGGGGCAAGAGACCCAGTACTTC. Encoded protein: CASSRGLTSGGQETQYF.

The rearrangement uses TRBV3-1 (or the pseudogene TRBV3-2) and TRBJ2-7; the match to TRBD2 covers 8 bases. This CDR3 is built from 15 residues. CDR1 and CDR2 from the germline V gene are LGHDT and YNNKEL (reference sequence). Trimming removed 0 bases from V and 3 bases from J; junction bases left unmatched: 4. CDR3 sequence: CASSQDWTSSYEQYF. DNA of the CDR3: TGTGCCAGCAGCCAAGATTGGACTAGCAGCTACGAGCAGTACTTC.

V gene TRBV3-1 (or the pseudogene TRBV3-2) combines with J gene TRBJ1-2, with 7 nucleotides matching TRBD1. Looked up from germline, CDR1 is LGHDT and CDR2 is YNNKEL (reference sequence). CDR3 length: 14 residues. V trimming: 1 base; J trimming: 1 base; junction bases outside the gene matches: 0. The CDR3 bases are TGTGCCAGCAGCCAAGGACAGGGTAACTATGGCTACACCTTC. This sequence encodes CASSQGQGNYGYTF.

The gene calls are TRBV7-2 and TRBJ2-7; 10 nucleotides match TRBD2. The CDR3 is made up of 16 amino acids. Germline CDR1 reads SGHTA; CDR2 reads FQGNSA. With V trimmed by 5 bases and J by 1 base, 8 bases remained unmatched. As DNA, the CDR3 is TGTGCCAGCAGCGATCCCGGGACTAGCGCTTCCTACGAGCAGTACTTC. This sequence encodes CASSDPGTSASYEQYF.

The V and J genes are TRBV5-4 and TRBJ1-3; D is ambiguous. Germline loops: CDR1 SGHNT, CDR2 YYREEE (reference sequence). V was clipped by 0 bases and J by 9 bases, with 13 bases between them. The CDR3 contains 14 residues. CDR3 residues: CASSLDRASGTIYF. CDR3 nucleotides: TGTGCCAGCAGCTTGGATAGAGCATCAGGCACCATATATTTT.

The V and J genes are TRBV7-6 and TRBJ2-7; TRBD2 might be the D (5 bases). Between the trimmed V and J ends, which lost 0 bases and 7 bases, there was a span of 19 bases. The germline CDR1 and CDR2 sequences are SGHVS and FNYEAQ. The CDR3 runs to 16 residues. This CDR3 reads CASSLAATTNPGEQYF. CDR3 bases: TGTGCCAGCAGCTTAGCCGCCACGACAAACCCGGGAGAGCAGTACTTC.

V and J are TRBV29-1 and TRBJ2-7; D gene uncertain. This CDR3 spans 11 amino acids. CDR1 SQVTM and CDR2 ANQGSEA come from the germline V gene. V lost 7 bases, J lost 4 bases, and 11 bases lay in between. CDR3 bases: TGCAGCGCCATACAGCAATACGAGCAGTACTTC. Translated: CSAIQQYEQYF.

This chain connects TRBV5-1 to TRBJ2-5; 7 bases agree with TRBD1. CDR1 SGHRS and CDR2 YFSETQ come from the germline V gene. The CDR3 sequence is 14 residues long. V dropped 4 bases and J dropped 0; count of bases not matched to a gene: 3. The CDR3 region has the DNA TGCGCCAGCAGCCTGGGACAGTACCAAGAGACCCAGTACTTC. Protein sequence: CASSLGQYQETQYF.

The V gene is TRBV18, the J gene TRBJ2-7, with D maybe TRBD2 (6 bases). Germline-derived CDR1 and CDR2 are KGHSH and LQKENI. Trimming took off 3 bases at V and 0 bases at J, with 6 bases between the two ends. The CDR3 has 13 residues. The chain's CDR3 is CASSPSGSYEQYF. CDR3 bases: TGTGCCAGCTCACCTAGCGGCTCCTACGAGCAGTACTTC.

J is TRBJ1-3 and V is TRBV6-6; 9 nucleotides agree with TRBD1. The junction had 5 bases not matched to a gene; V was cut back by 7 bases and J by 4 bases. The CDR3 consists of 14 residues. The germline gives CDR1 MNHNY, CDR2 SVGAGI (reference sequence). CDR3: CASTLDRGGNTIYF. CDR3 in DNA: TGTGCCAGCACCCTGGACAGGGGAGGAAACACCATATATTTT.

The rearrangement joins TRBV4-1 to TRBJ1-2; 9 bases agree with TRBD1. The CDR3 loop spans 14 amino acids. Germline V gene data show CDR1 as MGHRA and CDR2 as YSYEKL. Trimming cost V 1 base and J 8 bases; bases outside gene matches: 5. For the CDR3, the DNA is TGCGCCAGCAGCCAAGGGACAGGGGCGGCGGGCTACACCTTC. Translation: CASSQGTGAAGYTF.